Below, 15 T cell receptor beta chains from the same sample are listed, as sequenced in a study of T cell responses to AZD1222 COVID-19 vaccine. Sequencing was performed with immunoSEQ multiplex PCR; in TCRdb, only in-frame clones are kept and a portion is missing. The table includes about 150,000 clones, less than 95% detected once. The sequenced sample was peripheral blood, obtained on day 0 of AZD1222 vaccination. These receptors originate from an adult in good health.

This clone appeared once. CDR3 loop: CASSRGKGTGAPDEQFF. In nucleotides, the CDR3 is TGCGCCAGCAGCCGAGGAAAGGGGACAGGCGCCCCGGATGAGCAGTTCTTC. The chain couples TRBV4-3 to TRBJ2-1; 8 bases line up with TRBD1. CDR1 LGHNA and CDR2 YSLEER come from the germline V gene. The CDR3 is made up of 17 amino acids. J gave up 8 bases and V 4 bases, and 16 bases lay outside the gene matches.

The genes are TRBV2 and TRBJ1-1; D might be TRBD1 (5 bases). Germline CDR1 reads SNHLY; CDR2 reads FYNNEI. V was trimmed by 2 bases and J by 5 bases, leaving 9 bases between them. The CDR3 is made up of 13 amino acids. The CDR3 spells CASSEQGGTEAFF. The CDR3 nucleotides read TGTGCCAGCAGTGAACAGGGTGGAACTGAAGCTTTCTTT.

This chain connects TRBV4-2 to TRBJ2-7, with 8 bases fitting TRBD1. There are 16 residues in the CDR3. CDR1 and CDR2 from the germline V gene are LGHNA and YNFKEQ. Unmatched junction bases numbered 6, after V lost 1 base and J lost 1 base. CDR3 residues: CASSQADRGQSYEQYF. The CDR3 DNA reads as TGTGCCAGCAGCCAAGCCGACAGGGGACAATCCTACGAGCAGTACTTC.

In this sample, this clone turned up a few times. The chain's CDR3 is CASSLGGASGELFF. DNA for the CDR3: TGTGCCAGCAGTTTAGGGGGGGCGTCCGGGGAGCTGTTTTTT. The chain employs TRBV28 and TRBJ2-2, with D maybe TRBD2 (7 bases). Germline V gene sequence: CDR1 MDHEN, CDR2 SYDVKM. The CDR3 covers 14 residues. Trimming took 2 bases from V and 6 from J, leaving 10 bases between them.

The CDR3 region is CASSPQTGLTYTF. The CDR3 bases are TGTGCCAGCAGCCCACAGACAGGCCTAACGTACACCTTC. The chain employs TRBV7-2 and TRBJ1-2; D perhaps matches TRBD1 (6 bases). The length of the CDR3 is 13 residues. Looked up from germline, CDR1 is SGHTA and CDR2 is FQGNSA. V was trimmed by 5 bases and J by 11 bases, leaving 18 bases between them.

The rearrangement joins TRBV6-5 to TRBJ2-7; 12 bases agree with TRBD2. Germline V gene data show CDR1 as MNHEY and CDR2 as SVGAGI. V lost 6 bases and J lost 1; bases outside the gene matches: 4. The length of the CDR3 is 15 residues. The CDR3 DNA sequence: TGTGCCAGCAGCTTAGGGACTAGCGGGTCCTACGAGCAGTACTTC. Protein: CASSLGTSGSYEQYF.

The chain employs TRBV10-3 and TRBJ2-2; D gene uncertain. There are 15 residues in the CDR3. V gave up 2 bases and J gave up 0 bases, with 7 bases separating them. The germline gives CDR1 ENHRY, CDR2 SYGVKD. DNA for the CDR3: TGTGCCATCAGTGAGCTGGGGACGAACACCGGGGAGCTGTTTTTT. It specifies CAISELGTNTGELFF.

This chain connects TRBV28 to TRBJ1-4; 7 bases agree with TRBD1. The CDR3 spans 17 residues. The germline V gene encodes CDR1 MDHEN and CDR2 SYDVKM. V shed 5 bases, J shed 3 bases, and the junction held 12 bases outside the gene matches. This CDR3 is CASSQGTDRAANEKLFF. CDR3 DNA: TGTGCCAGCAGTCAAGGGACAGACCGTGCGGCTAATGAAAAACTGTTTTTT.

The chain links TRBV28 to TRBJ1-5; tentative D call: TRBD1 (5 bases). Trimming shortened V by 10 bases and J by 2 bases, and 18 bases separated the two germline ends. The CDR3 spans 15 residues. Germline values: CDR1 MDHEN, CDR2 SYDVKM. CDR3 residues: CATVGGDVGNQPQHF. In DNA, the CDR3 is TGTGCCACCGTTGGGGGGGATGTCGGCAATCAGCCCCAGCATTTT.

The chain employs TRBV3-1 (or the pseudogene TRBV3-2) and TRBJ1-2, with a weak D call TRBD1 (6 bases). The CDR3 covers 14 residues. Germline V gene data show CDR1 as LGHDT and CDR2 as YNNKEL (reference sequence). The V and J ends lost 4 bases and 6 bases respectively, with 15 bases between them. The CDR3 DNA reads as TGTGCCAGCAGCCCCGGAAGGGACACTGATGGCTACACCTTC. It codes for CASSPGRDTDGYTF.

The chain combines TRBV27 with TRBJ2-3; D is undetermined. There are 15 residues in the CDR3. Germline loops: CDR1 MNHEY, CDR2 SMNVEV (reference sequence). Between the trimmed V and J ends, which lost 4 bases and 1 base, there was a span of 12 bases. The CDR3 sequence: CASSSKIIGTDTQYF. In DNA form, the CDR3 reads TGTGCCAGCAGTTCCAAGATTATTGGCACAGATACGCAGTATTTT.

V gene TRBV3-1 (or the pseudogene TRBV3-2) combines with J gene TRBJ2-1; D tentatively fits TRBD1 or TRBD2 (5 bases each). CDR1 is LGHDT and CDR2 is YNNKEL in the germline V gene (reference sequence). Trimming shortened V by 3 bases and J by 12 bases, and 12 bases separated the two germline ends. The CDR3 runs to 12 residues. DNA of the CDR3: TGTGCCAGCAGCCAGGGGGAGCGCGGGCAGTTCTTC. Its translation is CASSQGERGQFF.

This clone was picked up one time. The chain has TRBV27 and TRBJ2-5, with no clear D. The V gene lost 2 bases and the J gene lost 4 bases, with 11 bases spanning the gap. Germline assignment: CDR1 MNHEY and CDR2 SMNVEV (reference sequence). This CDR3 is built from 14 residues. The CDR3 spells CASSLIGWGETQYF. In DNA, the CDR3 is TGTGCCAGCAGTTTAATCGGATGGGGAGAGACCCAGTACTTC.

The rearrangement joins TRBV11-2 to TRBJ2-7, with a possible D match to TRBD2 (5 bases). Trimming removed 4 bases at V and 3 bases at J, with 16 bases between. Germline CDR1 and CDR2: SGHAT and FQNNGV. This CDR3 is 15 amino acids long. This chain's CDR3 is CASSSQVGALYEQYF. In DNA, the CDR3 is TGTGCCAGCAGCTCACAAGTGGGAGCTCTCTACGAGCAGTACTTC.

The V call is TRBV15, the J call TRBJ1-5, with D perhaps matching TRBD1 (6 bases). The germline V gene has CDR1 LNHNV and CDR2 YYDKDF (reference sequence). The CDR3 runs to 17 residues. V lost 3 bases, J lost 7 bases, and 22 bases lay in between. CDR3 coding DNA: TGTGCCACCAGCAGGACCGGGACATCTCCTATCGGGCAGCCCCAGCATTTT. This sequence encodes CATSRTGTSPIGQPQHF.